What follows are 29 T cell receptor beta chains derived from one specimen sequenced in a study of shared clonotypes between healthy human individuals. Some clones are missing from TCRdb's copy, which holds only in-frame ones; the method was immunoSEQ multiplex PCR. This sample has over a million clones, with roughly 75% found just once. The sequencing sample was made of memory CD4+ T cells sorted from blood. Noted subset: CD45RA-negative fraction. Receptors originate from a man aged 18 to 30 in good health.

The chain employs TRBV19 and TRBJ1-2; the D is unclear. Germline CDR1 LNHDA, CDR2 SQIVND (reference sequence). The CDR3 runs to 12 residues. V was shortened by 6 bases and J by 3 bases, with 8 bases between the two germline ends. The CDR3 sequence: CASRVLDYGYTF. The CDR3 bases are TGTGCCAGTAGGGTTCTGGACTATGGCTACACCTTC.

This clone was detected a few times. V usage is TRBV29-1 and J usage is TRBJ1-2; D may be TRBD1 (5 bases). The CDR3 is 13 residues long. The V gene's germline CDR1 is SQVTM and CDR2 ANQGSEA. V was pared by 2 bases and J by 0 bases, with 7 bases between. This chain's CDR3 is CSVEQGANYGYTF. The CDR3 DNA follows: TGCAGCGTTGAACAAGGGGCTAACTATGGCTACACCTTC.

This sequence joins TRBV10-3 and TRBJ2-3; a weak D match, TRBD1 (5 bases). The CDR3 sequence is 18 residues long. The germline V gene encodes CDR1 ENHRY and CDR2 SYGVKD. V was trimmed by 0 bases and J by 0 bases, leaving 16 bases between them. CDR3 sequence (DNA): TGTGCCATCAGTGAGTCGGAAGGACAATACACTAGCACAGATACGCAGTATTTT. This codes for CAISESEGQYTSTDTQYF.

This chain links TRBV10-3 with TRBJ1-2; D gene ambiguous. Germline loops: CDR1 ENHRY, CDR2 SYGVKD. This CDR3 spans 12 amino acids. Trimming took 4 bases from V and 8 from J, leaving 11 bases between them. CDR3 sequence: CAISAAKAGYTF. The DNA of the CDR3 is TGTGCCATCAGTGCGGCCAAGGCGGGCTACACCTTC.

This chain links TRBV19 with TRBJ2-3, with D tentatively TRBD1 (6 bases). This CDR3 is 14 amino acids long. Germline CDR1 is LNHDA and CDR2 is SQIVND (reference sequence). V gave up 5 bases and J gave up 2 bases, with 11 bases separating them. CDR3 nucleotide sequence: TGTGCCAGTAGTTGGACAGATTTCACAGATACGCAGTATTTT. The encoded protein is CASSWTDFTDTQYF.

Regarding this clone: At the DNA level, this CDR3 is encoded by other sequences in the same sample as well. This chain connects TRBV5-6 to TRBJ2-5; 7 nucleotides match TRBD2. Germline V gene sequence: CDR1 SGHDT, CDR2 YYEEEE. V shed 0 bases and J 1 base; nucleotides not matched to a gene: 3. This CDR3 contains 15 residues. The CDR3 DNA reads TGTGCCAGCAGCTTGGCCTCGGGGGGCCAAGAGACCCAGTACTTC. Protein sequence: CASSLASGGQETQYF.

Concerning this clone: The sample holds other DNA sequences that translate to the same CDR3. V usage is TRBV30 and J usage is TRBJ2-2; D unclear. This CDR3 comprises 14 residues. The germline V gene has CDR1 GTSNPN and CDR2 SVGIG (reference sequence). The V end was cut by 2 bases, the J end by 2 bases, with 9 bases between. The CDR3 sequence: CAWSTGLNTGELFF. The CDR3 coding sequence is TGTGCCTGGAGTACCGGCCTAAACACCGGGGAGCTGTTTTTT.

The V gene is TRBV5-1, the J gene TRBJ2-7; D is perhaps TRBD1 (5 bases). Trimming cost V 4 bases and J 6 bases, with 14 bases left between them. Looked up from germline, CDR1 is SGHRS and CDR2 is YFSETQ. This CDR3 has 13 residues. This CDR3 reads CASSQSQGFEQYF. In DNA form, the CDR3 reads TGCGCCAGCAGCCAATCCCAGGGTTTCGAGCAGTACTTC.

The count of this clone is one. The rearrangement uses TRBV18 and TRBJ2-1, with TRBD1 identical over 7 bases. The CDR3 runs to 14 residues. The V gene end was trimmed by 6 bases and the J gene end by 7 bases; junction bases not matched to a gene: 9. From germline, CDR1 is KGHSH and CDR2 LQKENI. For the CDR3, the DNA is TGTGCCAGCTCGTCGGAGAGGGGGCCAAATGAGCAGTTCTTC. Its translation: CASSSERGPNEQFF.

The chain links TRBV18 to TRBJ2-3, with 7 bases lining up with TRBD1. Germline V lookup: CDR1 KGHSH, CDR2 LQKENI. The CDR3 is 13 amino acids. V shed 6 bases, J shed 11 bases, and the junction held 11 bases outside the gene matches. CDR3 nucleotides: TGTGCCAGCTCCCCGCGCCAGGGGGAAGAGCAGTATTTT. Residues: CASSPRQGEEQYF.

V is TRBV10-3 and J is TRBJ1-2; 8 nucleotides match TRBD1. The CDR3 consists of 15 residues. The V gene end was trimmed by 4 bases and the J gene end by 5 bases; junction bases not matched to a gene: 9. The germline V gene has CDR1 ENHRY and CDR2 SYGVKD. Here the CDR3 reads CAISADRVVGYGYTF. CDR3 nucleotides: TGTGCCATCAGTGCGGACAGGGTGGTGGGATATGGCTACACCTTC.

This clone was observed a few times. This chain connects TRBV6-5 to TRBJ1-2, with D possibly being TRBD1 (6 bases). Trimming pared 8 bases from V and 4 bases from J, leaving 11 bases between. Germline V gene sequence: CDR1 MNHEY, CDR2 SVGAGI. The CDR3 is 12 amino acids. CDR3 loop: CASGDTSYGYTF. CDR3 coding DNA: TGTGCCAGCGGGGACACGAGCTATGGCTACACCTTC.

As for this clone: A read error is possible here, since a much larger clone lies one base away. The same CDR3 also results from other DNA sequences found in this sample. The J gene is TRBJ2-7, the V gene TRBV11-2; the D gene is possibly TRBD2 (5 bases). Deletions cut 1 base from V and 3 bases from J, with 7 bases between. The CDR3 has 13 residues. Germline values: CDR1 SGHAT, CDR2 FQNNGV. CDR3 amino acids: CASSLAGSYEQYF. The CDR3 region has the DNA TGTGCCAGCAGCTTAGCGGGGAGCTACGAGCAGTACTTC.

This clone has a handful of counts. The rearrangement uses TRBV9 and TRBJ1-1; 7 positions match TRBD1. V gave up 0 bases and J gave up 1 base; unmatched junction bases: 3. This CDR3 region has 15 residues. Germline values: CDR1 SGDLS, CDR2 YYNGEE. CDR3 sequence (DNA): TGTGCCAGCAGCGTAGAGGGGGCGCGGAACACTGAAGCTTTCTTT. This gives the protein CASSVEGARNTEAFF.

CDR3 nucleotides: TGCGCCAGCAGTCTTTTGTTGACCGAGCAGTACTTC. Amino acid sequence: CASSLLLTEQYF. J is TRBJ2-7 and V is TRBV23-1; D not certain. TRBV23-1 has ORF status, its function being uncertain. The CDR3 loop spans 12 amino acids. The V end lost 4 bases, the J end lost 6 bases, and 10 bases lay between the germline ends.

The CDR3 reads CASSLGAQSTDTQYF. CDR3 coding DNA: TGCGCCAGCAGCTTAGGGGCGCAGTCCACAGATACGCAGTATTTT. This sequence joins TRBV5-1 and TRBJ2-3, with D possibly TRBD1 on 5 matching bases. From germline, CDR1 is SGHRS and CDR2 YFSETQ. V was pared by 2 bases and J by 2 bases, with 12 bases between. The CDR3 is 15 residues long.

The V gene is TRBV10-3, the J gene TRBJ1-5; a weak D match, TRBD1 (5 bases). Germline assignment: CDR1 ENHRY and CDR2 SYGVKD. V was trimmed by 5 bases and J by 10 bases, leaving 15 bases between them. The CDR3 length is 13 residues. CDR3 amino acids: CAISPQGAYPQHF. The CDR3 DNA reads as TGTGCCATCAGTCCCCAAGGGGCCTATCCCCAGCATTTT.

This chain connects TRBV12-5 to TRBJ1-4, with D unclear. The CDR3 is 13 amino acids. Trimming removed 0 bases at V and 10 bases at J, with 9 bases between. Germline CDR1 LGHNT, CDR2 FRNRAP. CDR3 protein: CASGLVERAKLFF. DNA of the CDR3: TGTGCTAGTGGTTTGGTTGAGAGGGCAAAACTGTTTTTT.

This clone was detected a few times. The V and J genes are TRBV28 and TRBJ1-4; possibly TRBD1 for D (6 bases). Germline V gene data show CDR1 as MDHEN and CDR2 as SYDVKM. Trimming took off 4 bases at V and 3 bases at J, with 12 bases between the two ends. The CDR3 length is 15 residues. The CDR3 region has the DNA TGTGCCAGCAGTTCGCTACAGGGCGCTAATGAAAAACTGTTTTTT. Amino acids: CASSSLQGANEKLFF.

This chain's CDR3 is CASSGRDSGNYGYTF. CDR3 DNA: TGCGCCAGCAGCGGCAGGGACTCGGGGAACTATGGCTACACCTTC. The rearrangement links TRBV5-1 to TRBJ1-2; D might be TRBD1 (5 bases). Per germline, CDR1 SGHRS and CDR2 YFSETQ. V was shortened by 4 bases and J by 2 bases, with 15 bases between the two germline ends. This CDR3 has 15 amino acids. Together with reference TRBV5-1 and TRBJ1-2, the CDR3 gives the full variable domain: KAGVTQTPRYLIKTRGQQVTLSCSPISGHRSVSWYQQTPGQGLQFLFEYFSETQRNKGNFPGRFSGRQFSNSRSEMNVSTLELGDSALYLCASSGRDSGNYGYTFGSGTRLTVV.

This clone showed up just a few times. The V call is TRBV7-2, the J call TRBJ1-6, with D uncertain. CDR3 length: 13 residues. Per germline, CDR1 SGHTA and CDR2 FQGNSA. The germline V and J ends were trimmed by 1 base and 12 bases, with 10 bases remaining between them. CDR3 sequence reads: CASSLVQLGPLHF. The CDR3, as DNA: TGTGCCAGCAGCTTAGTACAGCTGGGACCCCTCCACTTT. Variable domain in full (rest from reference TRBV7-2 and TRBJ1-6): GAGVSQSPSNKVTEKGKDVELRCDPISGHTALYWYRQSLGQGLEFLIYFQGNSAPDKSGLPSDRFSAERTGGSVSTLTIQRTQQEDSAVYLCASSLVQLGPLHFGNGTRLTVT.

The V call is TRBV30, the J call TRBJ2-5; TRBD2 aligns across 9 bases. The germline V gene has CDR1 GTSNPN and CDR2 SVGIG (reference sequence). Trimming cost V 2 bases and J 3 bases; bases outside gene matches: 4. This CDR3 comprises 14 residues. CDR3: CAWSSAGGKETQYF. CDR3 nucleotides: TGTGCCTGGAGTTCCGCGGGGGGGAAAGAGACCCAGTACTTC.

This clone was counted only a few times. The chain joins TRBV5-1 to TRBJ2-5, with 7 bases identical to TRBD2. V was pared by 1 base and J by 5 bases, with 8 bases of the junction left unmatched. Germline-derived CDR1 and CDR2 are SGHRS and YFSETQ. The CDR3 is 15 amino acids. The CDR3 sequence: CASSLIPSGIETQYF. The CDR3 DNA sequence: TGCGCCAGCAGCTTGATCCCCAGCGGGATTGAGACCCAGTACTTC. The full variable domain, rest sourced from reference TRBV5-1 and TRBJ2-5, is KAGVTQTPRYLIKTRGQQVTLSCSPISGHRSVSWYQQTPGQGLQFLFEYFSETQRNKGNFPGRFSGRQFSNSRSEMNVSTLELGDSALYLCASSLIPSGIETQYFGPGTRLLVL.

The V and J genes are TRBV10-1 and TRBJ2-7; TRBD1 might be the D (6 bases). V lost 6 bases and J lost 2, with 8 bases in between. Germline loops: CDR1 WNHNN, CDR2 SYGVQD (reference sequence). The CDR3 runs to 12 residues. As DNA, the CDR3 is TGCGCCAGCAGCCGGGACACCTACGAGCAGTACTTC. It yields the protein CASSRDTYEQYF.

The chain couples TRBV7-2 to TRBJ1-1; no reliable D call. V was trimmed by 1 base and J by 10 bases, leaving 10 bases between them. Germline V gene lookup returns CDR1 SGHTA and CDR2 FQGNSA. This CDR3 has 12 amino acids. The CDR3 protein is CASSLGGWGAFF. In nucleotides, the CDR3 is TGTGCCAGCAGCTTAGGCGGGTGGGGAGCTTTCTTT.

This clone was picked up a small number of times. The chain's CDR3 is CASSAAGHETQYF. The CDR3, as DNA: TGTGCCAGCAGCGCCGCCGGACACGAGACCCAGTACTTC. The rearrangement links TRBV7-3 to TRBJ2-5; tentative D call: TRBD1 (5 bases). The germline V gene has CDR1 SGHTA and CDR2 FQGTGA. The CDR3 covers 13 residues. V gave up 5 bases and J gave up 5 bases, with 12 bases separating them.

The gene calls are TRBV4-3 and TRBJ2-7; 10 bases are shared with TRBD2. Germline V gene lookup returns CDR1 LGHNA and CDR2 YSLEER. The CDR3 extends over 16 amino acids. The ends lost 0 bases at V and 3 bases at J; junction bases unmatched: 5. The CDR3 protein is CASSQDFSGRRYEQYF. CDR3 nucleotides: TGCGCCAGCAGCCAAGATTTTAGCGGGAGGCGCTACGAGCAGTACTTC.

For this clone: Other DNA sequences in this specimen translate into the identical CDR3. The chain carries TRBV6-5 and TRBJ2-2, with 9 bases fitting TRBD1. The V and J ends lost 6 bases and 5 bases, in that order; junction bases with no gene match: 4. Germline CDR1 and CDR2: MNHEY and SVGAGI. CDR3 length: 14 residues. CDR3 bases: TGTGCCAGCAGACGACAGGGGGGTACCGGGGAGCTGTTTTTT. Amino acids: CASRRQGGTGELFF.

The V call is TRBV15, the J call TRBJ2-5, with TRBD1 matching 8 bases. Germline V lookup: CDR1 LNHNV, CDR2 YYDKDF (reference sequence). With V trimmed by 5 bases and J by 5 bases, 19 bases remained unmatched. This CDR3 is 18 amino acids long. The CDR3 nucleotides read TGTGCCACCAGCCGTTATGGACAGGGACGGCTAGGGGGGGAGACCCAGTACTTC. It specifies CATSRYGQGRLGGETQYF.